Described below is a single T cell receptor beta chain sequence and its context. The data were taken from a study of CD8 T cells in Susac syndrome. CD8+ and CD4+ T cells from blood underwent TCR beta sequencing, which was carried out in a high-throughput format. The controls, all healthy donors, were matched for age and sex. The RNA, about 0.5 to 1 ug, was put through reverse transcription using random hexamers. TCRdb reprocessed the immunoSEQ multiplex PCR reads with MiXCR, giving one entry per CDR3 protein. The table includes around 26,000 distinct CDR3 sequences, 90% to 95% detected once. Sequencing used CD8+ T cells from PBMCs. The TCR was taken from a human donor in good health.

The chain's CDR3 is CASSLGQANSPLHF. CDR3 bases: TGTGCCAGCAGTCTCGGACAGGCCAATTCACCCCTCCACTTT. The rearrangement uses TRBV12-3 or TRBV12-4 and TRBJ1-6; 7 bases are a match to TRBD1. The CDR3 has 14 residues. V shed 5 bases, J shed 7 bases, and the junction held 5 bases outside the gene matches.